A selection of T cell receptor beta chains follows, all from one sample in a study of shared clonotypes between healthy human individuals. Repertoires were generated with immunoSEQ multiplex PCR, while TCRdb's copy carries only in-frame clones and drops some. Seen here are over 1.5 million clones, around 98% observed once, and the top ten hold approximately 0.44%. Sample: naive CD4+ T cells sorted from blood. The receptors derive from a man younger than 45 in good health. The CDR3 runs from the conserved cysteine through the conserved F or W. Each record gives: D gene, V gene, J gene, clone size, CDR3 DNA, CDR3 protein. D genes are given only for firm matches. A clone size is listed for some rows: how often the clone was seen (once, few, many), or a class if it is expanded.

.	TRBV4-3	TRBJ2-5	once	TGCGCCAGCAGCCAAGAGAAGTTAGGCAGGGGACAAGAGACCCAGTACTTC	CASSQEKLGRGQETQYF
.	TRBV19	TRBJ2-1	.	TGTGCCAGTAGTAGAGACAGCGATTACAATGAGCAGTTCTTC	CASSRDSDYNEQFF
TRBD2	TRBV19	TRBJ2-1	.	TGTGCCAGTAGGGGACTAGCGGGAAGCTCCTACAATGAGCAGTTCTTC	CASRGLAGSSYNEQFF
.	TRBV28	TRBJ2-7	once	TGTGCCAGCAGTTTCCCCGGCCTTGAGCAGTACTTC	CASSFPGLEQYF
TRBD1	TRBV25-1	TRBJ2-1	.	TGTGCCAGCAGTGATTCTGGATTTGGGACAGCGGAATACAATGAGCAGTTCTTC	CASSDSGFGTAEYNEQFF
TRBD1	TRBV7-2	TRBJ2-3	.	TGTGCCAGCAGACTGGACAGGGGTGGCACAGATACGCAGTATTTT	CASRLDRGGTDTQYF
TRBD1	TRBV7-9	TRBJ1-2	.	TGTGCCAGCAGCTCAGTGGGACAGGGCGGACACTATGGCTACACCTTC	CASSSVGQGGHYGYTF
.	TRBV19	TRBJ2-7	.	TGTGCCAGTAGTATCGACAGGGGAGGGTACGAGCAGTACTTC	CASSIDRGGYEQYF
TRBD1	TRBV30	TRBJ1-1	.	TGTGCCGGGAGGGGGCCGGACAACATGAACACTGAAGCTTTCTTT	CAGRGPDNMNTEAFF
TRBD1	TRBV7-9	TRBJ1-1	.	TGTGCCAGCAGCCGTGACAGGGCGAACACTGAAGCTTTCTTT	CASSRDRANTEAFF
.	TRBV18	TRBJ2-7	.	TGTGCCAGCTCACCCCCCTCTCTGGAGCAGTACTTC	CASSPPSLEQYF
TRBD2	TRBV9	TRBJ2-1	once	TGTGCCAGCAGGACGGCTAGCGGACACAATGAGCAGTTCTTC	CASRTASGHNEQFF
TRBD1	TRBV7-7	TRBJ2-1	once	TGTGCTAGCAGCTTAGCGCTCGCAGGGGGCAATGAGCAGTTCTTC	CASSLALAGGNEQFF
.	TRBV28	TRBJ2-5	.	TGTGCCAGCAGTTCCCGATTCGAAGCGTGGGGCGGAGAGACCCAGTACTTC	CASSSRFEAWGGETQYF
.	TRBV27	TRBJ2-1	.	TGTGCCAGCAGTACCCCAAGGCCTCTCAAGCAGTTCTTC	CASSTPRPLKQFF
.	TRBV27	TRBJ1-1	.	TGTGCCAGCAGTCACCCCGGGCTGGTGAACACTGAAGCTTTCTTT	CASSHPGLVNTEAFF
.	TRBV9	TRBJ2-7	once	TGTGCCAGCAGCGTAGGATTTCCGGGCGAGCAGTACTTC	CASSVGFPGEQYF
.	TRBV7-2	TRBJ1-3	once	TGTGCCAGCATTGAATCGGCCGGCAGTAACGGAAACACCATATATTTT	CASIESAGSNGNTIYF
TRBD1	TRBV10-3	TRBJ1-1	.	TGTGCCATTGCGACAGGGGCGAACACTGAAGCTTTCTTT	CAIATGANTEAFF
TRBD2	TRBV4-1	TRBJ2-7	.	TGCGCCAGCAGCCGGCTAGCGGGGTTCACGTACGAGCAGTACTTC	CASSRLAGFTYEQYF
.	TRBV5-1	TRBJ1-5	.	TGCGCCACCGAGGGAGGCAATCAGCCCCAGCATTTT	CATEGGNQPQHF
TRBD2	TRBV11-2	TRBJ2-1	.	TGTGCCAGCAGCTGGGGACTAGCGGGCGGTGAGCAGTTCTTC	CASSWGLAGGEQFF
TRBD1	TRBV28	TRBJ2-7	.	TGTGCCAGCAGAATGACAGGGGTCGAGCAGTACTTC	CASRMTGVEQYF
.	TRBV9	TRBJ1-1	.	TGTGCCAGCAGCCCCTCCACAGGGACCTCCTTTCTGAGGAACACTGAAGCTTTCTTT	CASSPSTGTSFLRNTEAFF
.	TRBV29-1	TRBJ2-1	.	TGCAGCGTTGAACCAAAGCAGTTCTTC	CSVEPKQFF
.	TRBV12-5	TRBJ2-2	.	TGTGCTAGTGGTTTGGGAGGTGTGAACACCGGGGAGCTGTTTTTT	CASGLGGVNTGELFF
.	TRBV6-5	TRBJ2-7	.	TGTGCCAGCAGTTACACCCCAAGGGGAGGCTCCTACGAGCAGTACTTC	CASSYTPRGGSYEQYF
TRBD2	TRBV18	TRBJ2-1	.	TGTGCCAGCTCACCTCCGACTAGCGGGAAATTCTACAATGAGCAGTTCTTC	CASSPPTSGKFYNEQFF
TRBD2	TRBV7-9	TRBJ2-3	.	TGTGCCCTAGCGGGATTAGATACGCAGTATTTT	CALAGLDTQYF
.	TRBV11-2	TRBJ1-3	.	TGTGCCAGCAGCGAAAGACTGCGACTCTCTGGAAACACCATATATTTT	CASSERLRLSGNTIYF
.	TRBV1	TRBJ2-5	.	TGCACCAGCAGCCGCCCGGACAGAATTCAAGAGACCCAGTACTTC	CTSSRPDRIQETQYF
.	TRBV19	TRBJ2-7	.	TGTGCCAGTAGTCCCGGACCCCTTCCAGTCGGGCAGTACTTC	CASSPGPLPVGQYF
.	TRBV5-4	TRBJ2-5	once	TGTGCCAGCAGCTCTTCTGACGTACAAGAGACCCAGTACTTC	CASSSSDVQETQYF
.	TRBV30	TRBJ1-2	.	TGTGCCTGGAGCGCCACGCGGACAGTGAACTATGGCTACACCTTC	CAWSATRTVNYGYTF
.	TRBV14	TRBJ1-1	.	TGTGCCAGCAGCCAAGAGCAGGTCGGCAAACCTGGAACTGAAGCTTTCTTT	CASSQEQVGKPGTEAFF
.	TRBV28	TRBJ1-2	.	TGTGCCAGCAGCCCAGCCGGTATGGTGGCAGGCCGTAACTATGGCTACACCTTC	CASSPAGMVAGRNYGYTF
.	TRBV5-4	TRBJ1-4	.	TGTGCCAGCAGCAGCCGAGGGGTCGGGGGTAATGAAAAACTGTTTTTT	CASSSRGVGGNEKLFF
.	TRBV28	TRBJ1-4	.	TGTGCCAGCAGCAGTTTCCTAAAGGGGTCCCCAGGAAAACTGTTTTTT	CASSSFLKGSPGKLFF
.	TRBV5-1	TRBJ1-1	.	TGCGCCAGCAGCTTGGACAGGACCAACACTGAAGCTTTCTTT	CASSLDRTNTEAFF
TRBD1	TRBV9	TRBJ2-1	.	TGTGCCAGCAGCGGGCGGGACAGGGGTGGCAATGAGCAGTTCTTC	CASSGRDRGGNEQFF
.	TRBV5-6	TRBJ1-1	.	TGTGCCAGCAGCTTGTGGGGACAGAACACTGAAGCTTTCTTT	CASSLWGQNTEAFF
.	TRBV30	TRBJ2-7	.	TGTGCCTGGAGTACCTCCTTCGGGAACGAGCAGTACTTC	CAWSTSFGNEQYF
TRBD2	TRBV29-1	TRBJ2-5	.	TGCGGCGTGGGACTAGCGGTACAAGAGACCCAGTACTTC	CGVGLAVQETQYF
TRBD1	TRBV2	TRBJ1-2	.	TGTGCCAGCAGCGGGACAGGCGCGATACATGGCTACACCTTC	CASSGTGAIHGYTF